A selection of T cell receptor beta chains follows, all from one sample in a study of monozygotic twins with inflammatory bowel disease. Reprocessing the 5' RACE reads, TCRdb reports a single entry for every CDR3 protein and omits DNA. Seen in this sample are roughly 100,000 distinct CDR3 sequences; the ten most common clones hold approximately 2%. Sequenced material: blood. The receptor source for this set is a human donor with ulcerative colitis or Crohn's disease, or a healthy co-twin of an affected twin (not recorded which). Each CDR3 is given with its conserved first and last residue. Fields, in order: J gene, V gene, CDR3 protein.

j_gene: TRBJ1-3; v_gene: TRBV7-2; CDR3aa: CASSLAGTGGGNTIYF
j_gene: TRBJ1-1; v_gene: TRBV20-1; CDR3aa: CSAERGRVNTEAFF
j_gene: TRBJ2-1; v_gene: TRBV5-1; CDR3aa: CASSQGMREQFF
j_gene: TRBJ2-2; v_gene: TRBV4-3; CDR3aa: CASSQDLSRGEYTGELFF
j_gene: TRBJ1-1; v_gene: TRBV20-1; CDR3aa: CSAKGGSPVLDTEAFF
j_gene: TRBJ2-7; v_gene: TRBV13; CDR3aa: CASSAGTGTGTYEQYF
j_gene: TRBJ2-7; v_gene: TRBV27; CDR3aa: CASSIAGTGSYEQYF
j_gene: TRBJ2-7; v_gene: TRBV19; CDR3aa: CASRSLAAGPTYEQYF
j_gene: TRBJ2-7; v_gene: TRBV5-1; CDR3aa: CASSLEHEQYF
j_gene: TRBJ2-3; v_gene: TRBV9; CDR3aa: CASSVRTSGMADTQYF
j_gene: TRBJ2-2; v_gene: TRBV5-4; CDR3aa: CASSVDSTGTGELFF
j_gene: TRBJ2-4; v_gene: TRBV5-1; CDR3aa: CASSSGRGEGAKNIQYF
j_gene: TRBJ2-2; v_gene: TRBV5-4; CDR3aa: CASTSQRGDSYGELFF
j_gene: TRBJ2-7; v_gene: TRBV6-1; CDR3aa: CASTERDYYEQYF
j_gene: TRBJ1-2; v_gene: TRBV5-1; CDR3aa: CASSLMAGNYGYTF
j_gene: TRBJ2-1; v_gene: TRBV28; CDR3aa: CASSTPGTANNEQFF
j_gene: TRBJ2-7; v_gene: TRBV20-1; CDR3aa: CSARDWTSGVLEQYF
j_gene: TRBJ2-3; v_gene: TRBV6-5; CDR3aa: CASSYSTWGGDTDTQYF
j_gene: TRBJ2-7; v_gene: TRBV19; CDR3aa: CASSVRTGFNGEQYF
j_gene: TRBJ2-4; v_gene: TRBV5-1; CDR3aa: CASSSLTGAKNIQYF
j_gene: TRBJ1-1; v_gene: TRBV7-2; CDR3aa: CASSLVPGGGNTEAFF
j_gene: TRBJ2-1; v_gene: TRBV5-1; CDR3aa: CASSLEGEQFF
j_gene: TRBJ1-1; v_gene: TRBV6-1; CDR3aa: CASSPLDLDRSFEAFF
j_gene: TRBJ2-1; v_gene: TRBV4-3; CDR3aa: CASSQDLPKRGGIGEQFF
j_gene: TRBJ2-1; v_gene: TRBV6-1; CDR3aa: CATETDYNEQFF
j_gene: TRBJ1-5; v_gene: TRBV10-3; CDR3aa: CAISERLGTGYSNQPQHF
j_gene: TRBJ1-6; v_gene: TRBV7-2; CDR3aa: CASRPSRGENSPLHF
j_gene: TRBJ2-1; v_gene: TRBV12-3/TRBV12-4; CDR3aa: CASSLHPPGNYDEQFF
j_gene: TRBJ1-2; v_gene: TRBV7-9; CDR3aa: CASSLDRGHGYTF
j_gene: TRBJ1-1; v_gene: TRBV5-6; CDR3aa: CASRSGDRPLGNTEAFF
j_gene: TRBJ2-5; v_gene: TRBV15; CDR3aa: CATSRGGGRETQYF
j_gene: TRBJ1-6; v_gene: TRBV20-1; CDR3aa: CSARRQGFGALHF
j_gene: TRBJ1-1; v_gene: TRBV20-1; CDR3aa: CSARPGPGMFNTEAFF
j_gene: TRBJ2-7; v_gene: TRBV9; CDR3aa: CASSVGVGTYEQYF
j_gene: TRBJ2-3; v_gene: TRBV2; CDR3aa: CARATSEGNTDTQYF
j_gene: TRBJ2-1; v_gene: TRBV5-1; CDR3aa: CASSFDLYNEQFF
j_gene: TRBJ1-4; v_gene: TRBV12-3/TRBV12-4; CDR3aa: CASSNTGSEKLFF
j_gene: TRBJ1-6; v_gene: TRBV20-1; CDR3aa: CSARQVASYNSPLHF
j_gene: TRBJ2-2; v_gene: TRBV20-1; CDR3aa: CSARGPSGRSYTGELFF
j_gene: TRBJ2-7; v_gene: TRBV29-1; CDR3aa: CSVPYGGEQYF
j_gene: TRBJ2-7; v_gene: TRBV4-1; CDR3aa: CASSQERYGKTYEQYF
j_gene: TRBJ2-3; v_gene: TRBV11-2; CDR3aa: CASSAVAGGVTDTQYF
j_gene: TRBJ2-6; v_gene: TRBV15; CDR3aa: CATSSLKQIQMSGANVLTF
j_gene: TRBJ2-3; v_gene: TRBV7-2; CDR3aa: CASSLMDRGGTGQYF
j_gene: TRBJ1-2; v_gene: TRBV18; CDR3aa: CASSNGPYGYTF
j_gene: TRBJ2-5; v_gene: TRBV7-3; CDR3aa: CASSLYGGGETQYF
j_gene: TRBJ2-1; v_gene: TRBV9; CDR3aa: CASSPQGMLAGYNEQFF
j_gene: TRBJ2-7; v_gene: TRBV7-2; CDR3aa: CASSIITSGGSYEQYF
j_gene: TRBJ1-6; v_gene: TRBV15; CDR3aa: CATSRETGGYNSPLHF
j_gene: TRBJ1-3; v_gene: TRBV5-1; CDR3aa: CASSLTPTRRRGNTIYF
j_gene: TRBJ1-6; v_gene: TRBV12-3/TRBV12-4; CDR3aa: CASSQRTGGNSPLHF